The clone carrying this TCR beta chain is a singleton in its sample. Its ends do not fully match the called genes, so a read error is possible. A second about 6 to 12 cycle PCR used barcoded and J-beta primers. TCRdb processed the 5' RACE reads anew with MiXCR; each CDR3 protein has one entry. The data hold about 1.7 million distinct CDR3 sequences, with 28% observed a single time. The data originate from a study of blood T cells in healthy people across ages. In the study overall: Template switching caught about one barcoded beta molecule for each two T cells.

The CDR3 is made up of 17 amino acids. From germline, CDR1 is MNHEY and CDR2 SVGEGT. Peripheral blood, about 9.3 milliliters per donor, was collected. Samples had at least 6.5 million PBMCs isolated from them. V is TRBV6-2 or TRBV6-3 and J is TRBJ2-7; D perhaps matches TRBD2 (6 bases). The source of this sequence is a woman between 25 and 40 years old in good health. The sample comprised blood. CDR3 in DNA: TGTACCAGCACGGAACCCCCTAGCGATTTACGGACCTACGAGCAGTACTTC. Translated, it gives CTSTEPPSDLRTYEQYF.